The clone carrying this T cell receptor beta chain came up a few times. The data are from a study of T cells in Graves' hyperthyroidism and ophthalmopathy. Ophthalmopathy patients all had a Clinical Activity Score of at least 3, a NOSPECS grade of at least 4 and disease under 3 months old. RNA transcripts yielded amplified TCR beta CDR3 regions. A first-round RT-PCR of the TCR CDR3 used the HTBI primer set. TCRdb processed the multiplex PCR reads anew with MiXCR; each CDR3 protein has one entry. The table lists about 410,000 distinct CDR3 sequences, 14% to 15% of them singletons. The CDR3 is 15 amino acids. V lost 0 bases to trimming and J lost 4 bases, with 14 bases between them. The V gene's germline CDR1 is SGHKS and CDR2 YYEKEE (reference sequence).

This chain links TRBV5-5 with TRBJ2-7; D ambiguous. Sequenced input: blood. The receptor's source is a man between 18 and 29 years old with Graves' ophthalmopathy. Written as DNA, the CDR3 is TGTGCCAGCAGCTTGGCCTTGTCAGTATCATACGAGCAGTACTTC. This translates into CASSLALSVSYEQYF.